The subject of this entry is one T cell receptor (beta chain). The sample belongs to a study of blood T cell repertoires in COVID-19. Recruitment covered about two dozen US areas and drew participants whose ages spanned about 18 to 100 years. The authors' processing: Reference gene primer amplification yielded estimated nucleated cell counts. TCRdb's copy holds only in-frame clones and misses some; the assay was immunoSEQ multiplex PCR. Clone size and the V and J calls come from that table; the DNA yielded D and trimming. This table has just over 300,000 clones, 90% appearing once. Germline V gives CDR1 SNHLY, CDR2 FYNNEI. V shed 10 bases and J shed 0 bases, with 8 bases lying between them. This CDR3 comprises 12 residues.

The chain uses TRBV2 and TRBJ2-3, with D unclear. Sequencing used PBMCs or T cells enriched from blood (not recorded which). The TCR sequence derives from a woman aged 18-30 years with acute COVID-19. CDR3 coding DNA: TGTGCCACCGTTGTGAGCACAGATACGCAGTATTTT. Its translation is CATVVSTDTQYF.